The entry that follows covers one TCR beta chain sequence. The sample originates from a study of blood T cell repertoires in COVID-19. Across the whole study: In each case, the material was cDNA or gDNA derived from T cells, B-cell-depleted T cells, or PBMCs.

CDR3 length: 13 amino acids. Germline CDR1 reads MDHEN; CDR2 reads SYDVKM. With 8 bases removed from V and 3 bases from J, the gap between germline ends came to 14 bases. Seattle patients were enrolled while actively infected and followed longitudinally. Authors' processing steps: Counts of nucleated cells, estimated from reference gene primer amplification, were obtained. The table came from immunoSEQ multiplex PCR; TCRdb's copy has only in-frame clones and leaves some out. The V and J calls and clone size are taken from that table; D and trimming were inferred from the DNA. The sample records 77,000 or so clones, around 83% being singletons.

This chain joins TRBV28 and TRBJ2-7; D may be TRBD2 (5 bases). The source material was peripheral blood. The sequence was collected from a man aged 30 to 45 with COVID-19, enrolled during active disease. The CDR3 bases are TGTGCCAGCGCTTATGGACTGAACTACGAGCAGTACTTC. Translation gives CASAYGLNYEQYF.